The sequence of this T cell receptor beta chain was determined in a study of blood T cell repertoires in COVID-19. As for the study in general: PBMCs, B-cell-depleted T cells, or T cells were the source of the cDNA or gDNA that made up the material.

Participant ages covered roughly 18 to 89 years across about two dozen US areas. Among Cohort 3 donors, those recovered had two negative PCRs, clearance, or symptom resolution. Germline assignment: CDR1 MGHRA and CDR2 YSYEKL. CDR3 length equals 15 residues. The germline V and J ends were trimmed by 0 bases and 8 bases, with 13 bases remaining between them. Sequenced by immunoSEQ multiplex PCR; TCRdb stores in-frame clones only, minus some. The table shows around 310,000 clones, with over 85% occurring only once. The source material was PBMCs or T cells enriched from blood (not recorded which). This sequence joins TRBV4-1 and TRBJ1-4; D is undetermined. This sequence was found in a woman in her twenties or thirties who had recovered from COVID-19. CDR3 DNA sequence: TGCGCCAGCAGCCAAGATAGCCGAGCGGAGGAAAAACTGTTTTTT. It yields the protein CASSQDSRAEEKLFF.